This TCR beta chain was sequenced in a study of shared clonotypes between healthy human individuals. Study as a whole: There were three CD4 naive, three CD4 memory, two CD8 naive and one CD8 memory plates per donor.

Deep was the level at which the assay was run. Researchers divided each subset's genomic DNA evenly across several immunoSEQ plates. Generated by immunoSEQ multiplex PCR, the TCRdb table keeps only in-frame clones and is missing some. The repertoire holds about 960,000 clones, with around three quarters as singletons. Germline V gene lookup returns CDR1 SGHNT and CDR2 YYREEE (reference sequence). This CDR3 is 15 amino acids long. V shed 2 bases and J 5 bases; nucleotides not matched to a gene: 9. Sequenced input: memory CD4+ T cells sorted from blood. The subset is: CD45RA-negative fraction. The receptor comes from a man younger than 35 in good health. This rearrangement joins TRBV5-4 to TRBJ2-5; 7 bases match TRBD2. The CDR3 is CASSLRLAGVETQYF. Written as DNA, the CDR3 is TGTGCCAGCAGCTTAAGACTAGCTGGGGTGGAGACCCAGTACTTC.